One and the same sample provided the 15 T cell receptor beta chains below, sequenced in a study of blood T cells in healthy people across ages (dated by TCRdb to about 2015). Library method: 5' RACE. The sequencer listed for this sample is Illumina HiSeq 2500. A second roughly 7 to 11 cycle PCR used a sample-barcoded 5' primer and a J-beta primer mix. Using fastp trimming at Q25 and MiXCR clonotype assembly, TCRdb reanalyzed the public sequencing data and kept in-frame beta chains. Every CDR3 protein is listed once, alongside the most common genes and DNA of its rows. This sample comprises nearly 800,000 distinct CDR3 sequences, 56% of them detected only once. 25% to 30% of the sample comes from the top ten. Sequencing was performed on blood. Source of these receptors: a man aged 40-49 years in good health.

This clonotype has a handful of counts. The genes are TRBV20-1 and TRBJ1-1; 7 bases are shared with TRBD1. J was trimmed by 6 bases and V by 0 bases; bases with no gene match: 16. Per germline, CDR1 DFQATT and CDR2 SNEGSKA (reference sequence). The CDR3 totals 17 residues. CDR3 sequence: CSARDQAPDRVQSEAFF. The CDR3 region has the DNA TGCAGTGCTAGAGATCAAGCCCCTGACAGGGTTCAATCTGAAGCTTTCTTT.

The chain joins TRBV20-1 to TRBJ1-1, with 7 nucleotides matching TRBD1. The CDR3 totals 14 residues. Trimming cost V 8 bases and J 1 base; bases outside gene matches: 10. Germline loops: CDR1 DFQATT, CDR2 SNEGSKA (reference sequence). This chain's CDR3 is CSYPFRGTNTEAFF. In DNA form, the CDR3 reads TGCAGTTACCCTTTCAGGGGGACGAACACTGAAGCTTTCTTT.

This rearrangement joins TRBV27 to TRBJ2-1; a weak D match, TRBD2 (6 bases). Germline V gene sequence: CDR1 MNHEY, CDR2 SMNVEV (reference sequence). Between the trimmed V and J ends, which lost 6 bases and 1 base, there was a span of 7 bases. The CDR3 runs 13 residues. The chain's CDR3 is CASRLASYNEQFF. The CDR3 DNA reads as TGTGCCAGCAGGCTAGCGTCCTACAATGAGCAGTTCTTC.

The chain combines TRBV7-8 with TRBJ2-2; D gene uncertain. This CDR3 is 17 amino acids long. Germline V gene sequence: CDR1 SGHVS, CDR2 FQNEAQ. V lost 2 bases and J 1 base, leaving 14 bases between the germline ends. DNA for the CDR3: TGTGCCAGCAGCTTATGGGCAGAGCTAAAGAACACCGGGGAGCTGTTTTTT. This sequence encodes CASSLWAELKNTGELFF. The full variable domain, in which reference TRBV7-8 and TRBJ2-2 provide the parts outside the CDR3, is GAGVSQSPRYKVAKRGQDVALRCDPISGHVSLFWYQQALGQGPEFLTYFQNEAQLDKSGLPSDRFFAERPEGSVSTLKIQRTQQEDSAVYLCASSLWAELKNTGELFFGEGSRLTVL.

Only one count was recorded for this clonotype. The chain is built from TRBV6-5 and TRBJ2-7; 11 nucleotides agree with TRBD2. This CDR3 comprises 20 residues. CDR1 is MNHEY and CDR2 is SVGAGI in the germline V gene. Trimming cost V 4 bases and J 3 bases; bases outside gene matches: 20. CDR3 in DNA: TGTGCCAGCAGTTCCACAGAGGGAGGGACTAGCGGAAACCTTCACTACGAGCAGTACTTC. Encoded protein: CASSSTEGGTSGNLHYEQYF.

This clonotype has a handful of counts. This chain uses TRBV7-9 with TRBJ2-7, with no clear D. The CDR3 totals 13 residues. The germline CDR1 and CDR2 sequences are SEHNR and FQNEAQ (reference sequence). Trimming shortened V by 1 base and J by 6 bases, and 10 bases separated the two germline ends. The DNA for the CDR3 is TGTGCCAGCAGCTTAGATCTCGAGATCGAGCAGTACTTC. Translating gives CASSLDLEIEQYF.

This clonotype was seen a few times. The CDR3 region is CASSAIGTGAAGGHEQYF. DNA of the CDR3: TGTGCCAGCAGTGCAATCGGGACAGGGGCTGCCGGTGGTCACGAGCAGTACTTC. J is TRBJ2-7 and V is TRBV28, with 10 bases matching TRBD1. CDR3 size: 18 residues. V gave up 5 bases and J gave up 5 bases; unmatched junction bases: 18. CDR1 and CDR2 (germline): MDHEN, SYDVKM.

This rearrangement joins TRBV28 to TRBJ1-5; D may be TRBD1 (5 bases). V was clipped by 6 bases and J by 7 bases, with 16 bases between them. The CDR3 loop spans 14 amino acids. CDR1 and CDR2 (germline): MDHEN, SYDVKM. In DNA form, the CDR3 reads TGTGCCAGCAGCACGGGACGGGTGCACCAGCCCCAGCATTTT. Amino acids: CASSTGRVHQPQHF.

Of note for this clonotype: At one end, the junction sequence differs from germline, possibly due to a read error. The gene calls are TRBV28 and TRBJ2-1; TRBD1 matches 10 bases. This CDR3 region has 15 residues. The germline CDR1 and CDR2 sequences are MDHEN and SYDVKM. For the CDR3, the DNA is TGCGCCAGCAGTTATATAGGGACAGGGGCTGCTGAGCAGTTCTTC. Translation gives CASSYIGTGAAEQFF.

Comments on this clonotype: At one end the junction does not follow the germline gene, possibly because of a read error. This chain uses TRBV7-2 with TRBJ2-7, with 12 nucleotides matching TRBD2. The CDR3 contains 15 residues. Germline CDR1 SGHTA, CDR2 FQGNSA. The CDR3 region has the DNA TGTGCCGGCAGCCAGACTAGCGGGAGCTCCTACGAGCAGTACTTC. Amino acid sequence: CAGSQTSGSSYEQYF.

This clonotype was found a few times. The chain employs TRBV30 and TRBJ1-6; the match to TRBD1 covers 10 bases. Germline assignment: CDR1 GTSNPN and CDR2 SVGIG (reference sequence). The CDR3 is 17 amino acids. The trim removed 2 bases at V and 7 bases at J, leaving 11 bases unmatched. The CDR3 coding sequence is TGTGCCTGGAGTCTCCTCGGGAGGACAGGGGGAAATTCACCCCTCCACTTT. Its translation: CAWSLLGRTGGNSPLHF.

This clonotype was observed a handful of times. The chain employs TRBV6-2 or TRBV6-3 and TRBJ2-3, with no clear D. The V end was cut by 2 bases, the J end by 4 bases, with 13 bases between. From germline, CDR1 is MNHEY and CDR2 SVGEGT. This CDR3 comprises 15 residues. In DNA, the CDR3 is TGTGCCAGCAGTTACGAACCGGTCAATGCAGATACGCAGTATTTT. The encoded protein is CASSYEPVNADTQYF.

The chain links TRBV6-6 to TRBJ2-7; D is perhaps TRBD2 (6 bases). The CDR3 sequence is 13 residues long. Germline CDR1 and CDR2: MNHNY and SVGAGI (reference sequence). V was shortened by 4 bases and J by 7 bases, with 14 bases between the two germline ends. CDR3 nucleotide sequence: TGTGCCAGCAGTTCCGGGACTTCTGAAGAGCAGTACTTC. Protein product: CASSSGTSEEQYF.

The sample holds many counts of this clonotype. This chain links TRBV7-2 with TRBJ2-5; the D gene is possibly TRBD2 (6 bases). With 6 bases removed from V and 5 bases from J, the gap between germline ends came to 16 bases. The CDR3 covers 14 residues. Germline lookup yields CDR1 SGHTA and CDR2 FQGNSA. The CDR3 coding sequence is TGTGCCAGCAGGCCGGGACTCGAACACGAGACCCAGTACTTC. Its protein is CASRPGLEHETQYF.

The rearrangement uses TRBV12-3 or TRBV12-4 and TRBJ2-1; TRBD1 matches 7 bases. The DNA end is more similar to TRBJ2-7, so the J call may be wrong. The CDR3 length is 12 residues. This chain's CDR3 is CASRMTGSEQYF. The CDR3 bases are TGTGCCAGCAGAATGACAGGGAGCGAGCAGTACTTC.